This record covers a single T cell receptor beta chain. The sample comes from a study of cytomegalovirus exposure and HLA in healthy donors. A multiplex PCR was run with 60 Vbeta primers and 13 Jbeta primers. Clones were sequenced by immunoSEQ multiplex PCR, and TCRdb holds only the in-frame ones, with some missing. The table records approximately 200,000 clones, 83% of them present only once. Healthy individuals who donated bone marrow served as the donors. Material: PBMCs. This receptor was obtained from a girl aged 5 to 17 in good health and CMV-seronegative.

The CDR3 sequence: CASSQRTGSNEKLFF. CDR3 DNA sequence: TGTGCCAGCAGCCAGCGGACAGGGTCTAATGAAAAACTGTTTTTT. The V call is TRBV14, the J call TRBJ1-4; 8 bases are shared with TRBD1. Trimming removed 3 bases from V and 3 bases from J; junction bases left unmatched: 3. This CDR3 region has 15 residues. Germline V gene data show CDR1 as SGHDN and CDR2 as FVKESK.